The sequence of this T cell receptor (beta chain) was determined in a study of CD8 T cells in ankylosing spondylitis. TCRdb redid the calling of the 5' RACE reads with MiXCR, one entry per CDR3 protein. The table lists almost 250,000 distinct CDR3 sequences, roughly a third of them singletons. In regard to this clonotype: Its antigen is unknown.

CDR1 is SQVTM, CDR2 ANQGSEA, per germline. This CDR3 spans 11 amino acids. V shed 7 bases and J shed 4 bases, with 11 bases lying between them. Regarding the study as a whole: Certain motif variants had earlier been reported in reactive arthritis synovial fluid and blood. As reported, disease-linked clones showed significant enrichment in matched ankylosing spondylitis synovial fluid.

The sample taken for sequencing was blood, either unsorted or a sorted T cell fraction (not recorded which). This chain links TRBV29-1 with TRBJ2-7, with D hard to call. The clonotype originates from a male donor with ankylosing spondylitis or in good health (not recorded which). The CDR3, as DNA: TGCAGCGCTGGGCACTCTTACGAGCAGTACTTC. Protein sequence: CSAGHSYEQYF.